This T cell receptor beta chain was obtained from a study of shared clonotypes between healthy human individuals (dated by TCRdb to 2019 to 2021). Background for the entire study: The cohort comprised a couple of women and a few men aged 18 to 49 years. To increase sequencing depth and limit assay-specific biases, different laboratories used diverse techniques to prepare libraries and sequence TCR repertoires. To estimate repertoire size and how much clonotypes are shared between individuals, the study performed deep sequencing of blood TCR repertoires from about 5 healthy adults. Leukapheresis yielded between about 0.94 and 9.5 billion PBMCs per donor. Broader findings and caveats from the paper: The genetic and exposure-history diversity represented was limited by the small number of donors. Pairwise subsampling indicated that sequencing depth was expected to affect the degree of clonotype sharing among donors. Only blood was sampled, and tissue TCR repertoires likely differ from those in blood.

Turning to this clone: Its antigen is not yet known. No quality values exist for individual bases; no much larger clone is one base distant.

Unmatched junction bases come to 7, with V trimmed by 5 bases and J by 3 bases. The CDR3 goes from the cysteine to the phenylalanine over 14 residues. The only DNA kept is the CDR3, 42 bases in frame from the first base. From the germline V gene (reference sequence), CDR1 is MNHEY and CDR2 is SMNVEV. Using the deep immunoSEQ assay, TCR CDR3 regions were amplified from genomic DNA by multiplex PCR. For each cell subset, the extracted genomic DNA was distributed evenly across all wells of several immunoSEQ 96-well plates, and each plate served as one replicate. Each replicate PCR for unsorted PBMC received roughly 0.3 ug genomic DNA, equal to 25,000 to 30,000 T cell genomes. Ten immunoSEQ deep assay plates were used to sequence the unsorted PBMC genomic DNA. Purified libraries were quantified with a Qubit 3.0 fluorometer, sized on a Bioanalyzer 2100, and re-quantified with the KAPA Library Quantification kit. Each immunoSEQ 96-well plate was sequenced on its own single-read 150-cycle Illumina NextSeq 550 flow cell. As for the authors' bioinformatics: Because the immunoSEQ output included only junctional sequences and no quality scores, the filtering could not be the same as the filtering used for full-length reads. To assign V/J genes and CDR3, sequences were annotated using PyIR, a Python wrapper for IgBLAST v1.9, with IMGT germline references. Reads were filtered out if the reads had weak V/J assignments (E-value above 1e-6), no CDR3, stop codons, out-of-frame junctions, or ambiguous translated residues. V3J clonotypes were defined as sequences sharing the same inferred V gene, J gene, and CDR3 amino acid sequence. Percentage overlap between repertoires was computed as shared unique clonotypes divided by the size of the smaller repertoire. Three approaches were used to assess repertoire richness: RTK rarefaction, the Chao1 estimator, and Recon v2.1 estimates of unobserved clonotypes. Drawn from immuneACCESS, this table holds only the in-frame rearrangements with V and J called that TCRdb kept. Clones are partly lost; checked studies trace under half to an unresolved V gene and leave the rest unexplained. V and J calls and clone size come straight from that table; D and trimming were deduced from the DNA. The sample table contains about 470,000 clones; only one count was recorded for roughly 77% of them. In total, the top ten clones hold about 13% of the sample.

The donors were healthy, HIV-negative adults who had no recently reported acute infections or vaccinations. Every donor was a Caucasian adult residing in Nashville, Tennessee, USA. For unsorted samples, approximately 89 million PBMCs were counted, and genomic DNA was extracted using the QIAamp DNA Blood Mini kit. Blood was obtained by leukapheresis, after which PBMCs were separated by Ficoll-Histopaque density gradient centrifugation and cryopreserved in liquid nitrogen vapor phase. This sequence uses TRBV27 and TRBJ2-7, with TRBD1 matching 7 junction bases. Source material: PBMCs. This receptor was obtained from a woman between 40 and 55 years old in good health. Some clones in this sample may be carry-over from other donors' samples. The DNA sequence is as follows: TGTGCCAGCAGTCCCCGGACAGGACACTACGAGCAGTACTTC. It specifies CASSPRTGHYEQYF.